This T cell receptor beta chain emerged from a study of cytomegalovirus exposure and HLA in healthy donors. The germline CDR1 and CDR2 sequences are MNHNS and SASEGT. This CDR3 has 15 amino acids. Losses at the gene ends were 6 bases for V and 4 bases for J; bases not matched to a gene: 9. General study findings and limits: A highly shared variant cluster was judged a likely technical artifact. With further analysis later on, most CMV-associated TCR beta chains appeared HLA-restricted. DRB1 had the most TCR associations and HLA-C the fewest, a later analysis found, with rates varying by HLA locus.

Details on this clone: As yet, its antigen is unknown.

Amplification used 60 Vbeta primers and 13 Jbeta primers. Assay: immunoSEQ multiplex PCR; the TCRdb copy retains only in-frame clones and omits some. The sample holds around 120,000 clones, around four fifths seen once. The chain uses TRBV6-1 and TRBJ2-1; the match to TRBD2 covers 7 bases. The sequenced sample was PBMCs. This clonotype was sampled from a man aged 55 to 70 in good health and CMV-seropositive. As DNA, the CDR3 is TGTGCCAGCAGAGCGGGACTAACTTTGTACAATGAGCAGTTCTTC. The encoded protein is CASRAGLTLYNEQFF.